This is a list of T cell receptor beta chains from one sample in a study of blood T cell repertoires in COVID-19. The repertoire was sequenced with immunoSEQ multiplex PCR; TCRdb's copy has only in-frame clones and lacks some. The table lists fewer than 300,000 clones, approximately 85% of them singletons, with 4.3% in the top ten. The specimen was PBMCs or T cells enriched from blood (not recorded which). These receptors came from a woman aged 25-40 years who had recovered from COVID-19. CDR3s include the opening cysteine and the closing phenylalanine or tryptophan. The D gene is left open where the match is weak. Not every row has a clone size; where given, it reads once, few, many or a size class.

>TRBD1|TRBV11-2|NA|TRBJ1-1
TGTGCCAGCAGCTTAGGACTATCAGGACAGGGGGCCGACACTGAAGCTTTCTTT
CASSLGLSGQGADTEAFF
>TRBD1|TRBV5-5|NA|TRBJ1-1
TGTGCCAGCAGCTTTAGGGGGCCCATGAACACTGAAGCTTTCTTT
CASSFRGPMNTEAFF
>TRBD2|TRBV10-1|NA|TRBJ2-3
TGCGCCAGCGTGAGATGGGGACTAGCGAGAGATTTCACAGATACGCAGTATTTT
CASVRWGLARDFTDTQYF
>TRBD2|TRBV7-2|NA|TRBJ2-1
TGTGCCAGCAGCTCCCTAGCGGGGGGGTGGAATGAGCAGTTCTTC
CASSSLAGGWNEQFF
>NA|TRBV10-2|NA|TRBJ2-5
TGCGCCAGCAGTGAGTCAGGGCTAGCAAAGACCCAGTACTTC
CASSESGLAKTQYF
>NA|TRBV15|NA|TRBJ1-5
TGTGCCACCAGCAGGGAGAGTGTGGGGAGGGAGCCCCAGCATTTT
CATSRESVGREPQHF
>NA|TRBV6-2/TRBV6-3|NA|TRBJ1-1
TGTGCCAGCAGTTTAACACGGACAGCCACTGAAGCTTTCTTT
CASSLTRTATEAFF
>TRBD2|TRBV9|NA|TRBJ2-5
TGTGCCAGCAGCTCCCAACTAGCGGAAGAGACCCAGTACTTC
CASSSQLAEETQYF
>TRBD2|TRBV18|NA|TRBJ2-1
TGTGCCAGCTCACCACCTGGGACTAGCGGGCAGGGGGAGCAGTTCTTC
CASSPPGTSGQGEQFF
>TRBD1|TRBV28|NA|TRBJ1-6
TGTGCCTCCTCCGGGGACAGGGGGCTTTCACCCCTCCACTTT
CASSGDRGLSPLHF
>TRBD1|TRBV7-8|NA|TRBJ1-1
TGTGCCAGCAGCCTCCGGCGGACAGGCCCTGCCACTGAAGCTTTCTTT
CASSLRRTGPATEAFF
>NA|TRBV11-2|NA|TRBJ2-3
TGTGCCAGCAGCTTTAACGTGGCTAGCACAGATACGCAGTATTTT
CASSFNVASTDTQYF
>NA|TRBV2|NA|TRBJ1-5
TGTGCCAGCAGTGTACAGGGCTTACTTAGCAATCAGCCCCAGCATTTT
CASSVQGLLSNQPQHF
>NA|TRBV9|once|TRBJ1-2
TGTGCCAGCAGCGTAGCAGAGGAAGCTAACTATGGCTACACCTTC
CASSVAEEANYGYTF
>TRBD1|TRBV30|NA|TRBJ1-5
TGTGCCTGGAGTGTGAGGGGGCCGAATCAGCCCCAGCATTTT
CAWSVRGPNQPQHF
>NA|TRBV15|NA|TRBJ2-7
TGTGCCACCAGCAGAGACAGGGATACCCACGAGCAGTACTTC
CATSRDRDTHEQYF